The 30 T cell receptor beta chains in this list originate from one sample, sequenced in a study of TIL therapy for anti-PD-1-resistant metastatic lung cancer. Time point defined: pre-treatment sample, taken before nivolumab and TIL therapy. The immunoSEQ assay was v3. TCRdb's copy holds only in-frame clones and misses some; the assay was immunoSEQ multiplex PCR. The profile covers about 59,000 clones, with roughly four fifths appearing a single time and roughly 3% taken by the ten largest. Specimen: blood, collected at baseline. Receptors originate from a person between 25 and 80 years old with non-small cell lung cancer.

This clone was found a few times. CDR3 residues: CASSSPLAGDRETQYF. DNA of the CDR3: TGTGCCAGCAGCTCGCCCCTAGCGGGGGACCGGGAGACCCAGTACTTC. This chain uses TRBV7-9 with TRBJ2-5, with 10 bases matching TRBD2. The CDR3 has 16 residues. Germline-derived CDR1 and CDR2 are SEHNR and FQNEAQ (reference sequence). The V segment lost 4 bases and the J segment 5 bases; nucleotides outside the gene matches: 10.

As concerns this clone: Other nucleotide sequences in the sample specify the same CDR3. This sequence joins TRBV4-1 and TRBJ2-1; D unclear. Germline-derived CDR1 and CDR2 are MGHRA and YSYEKL. With 3 bases removed from V and 7 bases from J, the gap between germline ends came to 7 bases. The CDR3 has 12 amino acids. The CDR3 DNA reads as TGCGCCAGCAGCCAGGAGAAGAATGAGCAGTTCTTC. This gives the protein CASSQEKNEQFF.

The gene calls are TRBV29-1 and TRBJ2-7; possible D gene TRBD1, 5 bases. Germline CDR1 SQVTM, CDR2 ANQGSEA. Deletions cut 6 bases from V and 2 bases from J, with 8 bases between. This CDR3 contains 11 residues. The CDR3 sequence: CSVTDTYEQYF. The DNA of the CDR3 is TGCAGCGTCACGGACACCTACGAGCAGTACTTC.

V is TRBV7-9 and J is TRBJ1-4; D ambiguous. Trimming left V 3 bases short and J 7 bases short, with 12 bases between. This CDR3 has 14 residues. Germline V lookup: CDR1 SEHNR, CDR2 FQNEAQ (reference sequence). In nucleotides, the CDR3 is TGTGCCAGCAGCTTTTTCAACGTAGGTGAAAAACTGTTTTTT. Protein: CASSFFNVGEKLFF.

The chain combines TRBV7-3 with TRBJ2-2, with D maybe TRBD2 (5 bases). Deletions cut 5 bases from V and 7 bases from J, with 17 bases between. Per the germline V gene, CDR1 is SGHTA and CDR2 is FQGTGA. The length of the CDR3 is 15 residues. CDR3 DNA sequence: TGTGCCAGCAGCACTAGTCGCTCGGGGAACGGGGAGCTGTTTTTT. Its translation is CASSTSRSGNGELFF. The complete variable domain, with remaining parts taken from reference TRBV7-3 and TRBJ2-2, reads GAGVSQTPSNKVTEKGKYVELRCDPISGHTALYWYRQSLGQGPEFLIYFQGTGAADDSGLPNDRFFAVRPEGSVSTLKIQRTERGDSAVYLCASSTSRSGNGELFFGEGSRLTVL.

The chain has TRBV30 and TRBJ1-2; 7 nucleotides match TRBD1. The V gene end was trimmed by 4 bases and the J gene end by 5 bases; junction bases not matched to a gene: 13. Germline loops: CDR1 GTSNPN, CDR2 SVGIG (reference sequence). CDR3 length: 15 amino acids. CDR3 residues: CAWIVTGNVLYGYTF. In nucleotides, the CDR3 is TGTGCCTGGATAGTGACAGGGAATGTTTTGTATGGCTACACCTTC. The full variable domain, with the rest looked up from reference TRBV30 and TRBJ1-2, is SQTIHQWPATLVQPVGSPLSLECTVEGTSNPNLYWYRQAAGRGLQLLFYSVGIGQISSEVPQNLSASRPQDRQFILSSKKLLLSDSGFYLCAWIVTGNVLYGYTFGSGTRLTVV.

V usage is TRBV27 and J usage is TRBJ2-5; 10 bases align to TRBD1. The junction had 8 bases not matched to a gene; V was cut back by 8 bases and J by 8 bases. The CDR3 runs to 13 residues. Per the germline V gene, CDR1 is MNHEY and CDR2 is SMNVEV (reference sequence). The CDR3 loop reads CASGGTGALTQYF. CDR3 nucleotide sequence: TGTGCCAGCGGCGGGACAGGGGCCCTCACCCAGTACTTC.

The rearrangement uses TRBV18 and TRBJ2-1; the match to TRBD2 covers 11 bases. CDR3 length: 15 amino acids. Germline-derived CDR1 and CDR2 are KGHSH and LQKENI. V lost 5 bases, J lost 10 bases, and 10 bases stayed unmatched. CDR3 protein: CASSAGVAGGFEQFF. As DNA, the CDR3 is TGTGCCAGCTCAGCCGGGGTAGCGGGAGGGTTCGAGCAGTTCTTC.

The rearrangement links TRBV27 to TRBJ2-6; unclear D gene. The germline V and J ends were trimmed by 2 bases and 3 bases, with 2 bases remaining between them. The germline gives CDR1 MNHEY, CDR2 SMNVEV (reference sequence). The CDR3 is 13 residues long. Written as DNA, the CDR3 is TGTGCCAGCAGTTTAAATGGGGCCAACGTCCTGACTTTC. It encodes CASSLNGANVLTF.

V gene TRBV6-5 combines with J gene TRBJ1-2; D not certain. Germline values: CDR1 MNHEY, CDR2 SVGAGI. CDR3 size: 13 residues. Trimming removed 7 bases from V and 2 bases from J, with 11 bases in between. DNA of the CDR3: TGTGCCAGCAAGGTCGGAACCAACTATGGCTACACCTTC. Translating it yields CASKVGTNYGYTF.

The chain recombines TRBV19 with TRBJ2-1, with D unclear. The germline V gene has CDR1 LNHDA and CDR2 SQIVND (reference sequence). This CDR3 is built from 15 residues. The V end lost 7 bases, the J end lost 0 bases, and 13 bases lay between the germline ends. The CDR3 loop is CASTLGSSSYNEQFF. The CDR3 DNA follows: TGTGCCAGTACCCTCGGGTCGAGCTCCTACAATGAGCAGTTCTTC. Full variable domain (outside the CDR3, taken from reference TRBV19 and TRBJ2-1): DGGITQSPKYLFRKEGQNVTLSCEQNLNHDAMYWYRQDPGQGLRLIYYSQIVNDFQKGDIAEGYSVSREKKESFPLTVTSAQKNPTAFYLCASTLGSSSYNEQFFGPGTRLTVL.

J is TRBJ2-7 and V is TRBV7-9; D gene unclear. Germline CDR1 is SEHNR and CDR2 is FQNEAQ (reference sequence). V dropped 5 bases and J dropped 6 bases, with 11 bases sitting between them. The CDR3 length is 12 residues. Written as DNA, the CDR3 is TGTGCCAGCAGCCTAGGATCCACCGAGCAGTACTTC. Its translation: CASSLGSTEQYF.

This clone was recorded a few times. The V gene is TRBV27, the J gene TRBJ1-4, with TRBD1 matching 7 bases. This CDR3 comprises 15 residues. V was pared by 1 base and J by 6 bases, with 5 bases of the junction left unmatched. CDR1 is MNHEY, CDR2 SMNVEV, per germline (reference sequence). The CDR3 is CASSLWSGGDEKLFF. CDR3 coding DNA: TGTGCCAGCAGTTTATGGTCAGGGGGGGATGAAAAACTGTTTTTT.

A single count supports this clone. This chain joins TRBV4-2 and TRBJ1-1, with 8 nucleotides matching TRBD1. This CDR3 contains 14 residues. V shed 4 bases, J shed 2 bases, and the junction held 3 bases outside the gene matches. The germline V gene encodes CDR1 LGHNA and CDR2 YNFKEQ. The CDR3 loop is CASSPDRANTEAFF. CDR3 DNA sequence: TGTGCCAGCAGCCCGGACAGGGCCAACACTGAAGCTTTCTTT.

The chain has TRBV19 and TRBJ1-3; D remains ambiguous. V shed 5 bases and J shed 0 bases, with 14 bases lying between them. The CDR3 sequence is 16 residues long. CDR1 and CDR2 from the germline V gene are LNHDA and SQIVND (reference sequence). CDR3 amino acids: CASSLGYPGSGNTIYF. In DNA form, the CDR3 reads TGTGCCAGTAGTCTTGGGTACCCAGGCTCTGGAAACACCATATATTTT.

CDR3 DNA: TGTGCCAGCAGCTTAGGGACCACGGACGGCTACACCTTC. It encodes CASSLGTTDGYTF. V usage is TRBV7-3 and J usage is TRBJ1-2; possible D gene TRBD1, 5 bases. Between the trimmed V and J ends, which lost 2 bases and 8 bases, there was a span of 12 bases. The germline gives CDR1 SGHTA, CDR2 FQGTGA. The CDR3 is made up of 13 amino acids.

The rearrangement links TRBV29-1 to TRBJ2-7, with 10 bases fitting TRBD1. CDR3 length: 13 residues. Germline CDR1 SQVTM, CDR2 ANQGSEA. The ends lost 4 bases at V and 3 bases at J; junction bases unmatched: 3. CDR3 residues: CSVAGTGVYEQYF. The CDR3 region has the DNA TGCAGCGTTGCCGGGACAGGGGTCTACGAGCAGTACTTC.

The CDR3 here is CASRGQGYEQYF. CDR3 in DNA: TGTGCCAGCAGAGGACAGGGCTACGAGCAGTACTTC. This sequence joins TRBV2 and TRBJ2-7; 8 bases fit TRBD1. Germline trimming cut 6 bases from V and 3 bases from J; bases unmatched to any gene: 1. CDR1 is SNHLY and CDR2 is FYNNEI in the germline V gene. CDR3 length: 12 amino acids. Complete variable domain (other parts from reference TRBV2 and TRBJ2-7): EPEVTQTPSHQVTQMGQEVILRCVPISNHLYFYWYRQILGQKVEFLVSFYNNEISEKSEIFDDQFSVERPDGSNFTLKIRSTKLEDSAMYFCASRGQGYEQYFGPGTRLTVT.

This chain connects TRBV6-5 to TRBJ1-2, with TRBD1 as a possible D gene (5 bases). Germline V CDR1 and CDR2: MNHEY, SVGAGI. The V end was cut by 8 bases, the J end by 3 bases, with 13 bases between. CDR3 length: 13 residues. The CDR3 loop is CASSARADYGYTF. CDR3 sequence (DNA): TGTGCCAGCTCGGCCAGGGCAGACTATGGCTACACCTTC.

The J gene is TRBJ1-4, the V gene TRBV28; D remains unclear. This CDR3 is built from 12 residues. From germline, CDR1 is MDHEN and CDR2 SYDVKM. V gave up 8 bases and J gave up 0 bases, with 4 bases separating them. CDR3 sequence reads: CASVTTNEKLFF. The CDR3, as DNA: TGTGCCAGCGTAACAACTAATGAAAAACTGTTTTTT.

The J gene is TRBJ2-3, the V gene TRBV3-1 (or the pseudogene TRBV3-2), with TRBD1 matching over 12 bases. V lost 9 bases, J lost 3 bases, and 13 bases stayed unmatched. The germline gives CDR1 LGHDT, CDR2 YNNKEL (reference sequence). CDR3 length equals 17 residues. Here the CDR3 reads CARHPRVGQGATDTQYF. CDR3 coding DNA: TGTGCCAGGCACCCCCGCGTGGGACAGGGGGCTACAGATACGCAGTATTTT.

This chain connects TRBV7-3 to TRBJ2-1; 9 nucleotides match TRBD2. V lost 1 base to trimming and J lost 6 bases; unmatched junction nucleotides: 7. The germline gives CDR1 SGHTA, CDR2 FQGTGA. This CDR3 region has 16 residues. Here the CDR3 reads CASSLIPTSGFNEQFF. CDR3 DNA: TGTGCCAGCAGCTTAATCCCGACTAGCGGATTCAATGAGCAGTTCTTC.

The V gene is TRBV20-1, the J gene TRBJ2-7; D is undetermined. The V end was cut by 3 bases, the J end by 0 bases, with 6 bases between. This CDR3 region has 12 residues. Germline V gene data show CDR1 as DFQATT and CDR2 as SNEGSKA (reference sequence). This chain's CDR3 is CSASTSSYEQYF. In DNA form, the CDR3 reads TGCAGTGCTAGTACCAGCTCCTACGAGCAGTACTTC.

The DNA for the CDR3 is TGTGCCAGCAGAGCCCCCAGGGGCCTCACTGAAGCTTTCTTT. Residues: CASRAPRGLTEAFF. This rearrangement joins TRBV6-5 to TRBJ1-1; D possibly corresponds to TRBD1 (6 bases). Trimming took 6 bases from V and 4 from J, leaving 15 bases between them. This CDR3 is built from 14 residues. Germline V lookup: CDR1 MNHEY, CDR2 SVGAGI.

The V gene is TRBV30, the J gene TRBJ2-5; D unclear. Germline CDR1 is GTSNPN and CDR2 is SVGIG (reference sequence). This CDR3 spans 11 amino acids. Trimming removed 7 bases from V and 2 bases from J, with 8 bases in between. The CDR3, as DNA: TGTGCCTTGAGGCGGCAAGAGACCCAGTACTTC. This sequence encodes CALRRQETQYF. The whole variable domain, filled in from reference TRBV30 and TRBJ2-5, reads SQTIHQWPATLVQPVGSPLSLECTVEGTSNPNLYWYRQAAGRGLQLLFYSVGIGQISSEVPQNLSASRPQDRQFILSSKKLLLSDSGFYLCALRRQETQYFGPGTRLLVL.

The chain uses TRBV7-9 and TRBJ2-3, with 12 bases that match TRBD2. V shed 3 bases and J 6 bases; nucleotides not matched to a gene: 13. The germline gives CDR1 SEHNR, CDR2 FQNEAQ (reference sequence). This CDR3 comprises 18 residues. CDR3 nucleotide sequence: TGTGCCAGCAGCTTGGTCGGGCAACTAGCGGGAGGAAGGGATACGCAGTATTTT. Its protein is CASSLVGQLAGGRDTQYF.

V usage is TRBV24-1 and J usage is TRBJ2-3; a weak D match, TRBD2 (6 bases). With 3 bases removed from V and 3 bases from J, the gap between germline ends came to 9 bases. The CDR3 length is 14 residues. Germline CDR1 is KGHDR and CDR2 is SFDVKD. The CDR3 spells CATSDGLTTDTQYF. The CDR3 DNA reads as TGTGCCACCAGTGATGGACTAACGACAGATACGCAGTATTTT.

This chain joins TRBV11-2 and TRBJ2-2; no definite D call. Germline V gene data show CDR1 as SGHAT and CDR2 as FQNNGV. This CDR3 comprises 13 residues. V was trimmed by 2 bases and J by 5 bases, leaving 6 bases between them. CDR3 sequence (DNA): TGTGCCAGCAGCTTATTCGGTACCGGGGAGCTGTTTTTT. As protein: CASSLFGTGELFF.

This chain joins TRBV10-3 and TRBJ2-7; 7 bases match TRBD1. From germline, CDR1 is ENHRY and CDR2 SYGVKD. Trimming removed 5 bases from V and 0 bases from J; junction bases left unmatched: 4. The CDR3 is 14 amino acids. The CDR3 DNA reads as TGTGCCATCAGTTTACGGACAGGCTCCTACGAGCAGTACTTC. Amino acids: CAISLRTGSYEQYF.

This clone was detected once. The rearrangement uses TRBV2 and TRBJ2-7; D is unresolved. V was cut by 8 bases and J by 2 bases, with 10 bases left in between. The CDR3 consists of 12 residues. Germline V CDR1 and CDR2: SNHLY, FYNNEI. In DNA, the CDR3 is TGTGCCAGCGGCCACAGCCCCTACGAGCAGTACTTC. This translates into CASGHSPYEQYF.